Detailed here is one TCR beta chain. Its cognate antigen is unknown. The data belong to a study of T cell responses to AZD1222 COVID-19 vaccine. Whole-study findings and limits: Just 5 or 6 AZD1222 recipients tested seropositive at baseline. CD4 TCRs associated with vaccination spanned spike, dominating at 160-218 and 743-854.

Sequencing used immunoSEQ multiplex PCR; TCRdb keeps in-frame clones, though not all of them. The sample carries some 200,000 clones, around 94% recorded once. This TCR was recovered from an adult who received the MenACWY meningococcal vaccine as a control. The specimen was peripheral blood, collected 28 days after the second dose of the MenACWY control vaccine.

CDR3 amino acids: CASSQGGRATYEQYF. For the CDR3, the DNA is TGCGCCAGCAGCCAAGGCGGCAGGGCAACCTACGAGCAGTACTTC. The chain employs TRBV4-3 and TRBJ2-7; perhaps TRBD1 as D (5 bases). Between the trimmed V and J ends, which lost 1 base and 2 bases, there was a span of 12 bases. The CDR3 consists of 15 residues. The V gene's germline CDR1 is LGHNA and CDR2 YSLEER.